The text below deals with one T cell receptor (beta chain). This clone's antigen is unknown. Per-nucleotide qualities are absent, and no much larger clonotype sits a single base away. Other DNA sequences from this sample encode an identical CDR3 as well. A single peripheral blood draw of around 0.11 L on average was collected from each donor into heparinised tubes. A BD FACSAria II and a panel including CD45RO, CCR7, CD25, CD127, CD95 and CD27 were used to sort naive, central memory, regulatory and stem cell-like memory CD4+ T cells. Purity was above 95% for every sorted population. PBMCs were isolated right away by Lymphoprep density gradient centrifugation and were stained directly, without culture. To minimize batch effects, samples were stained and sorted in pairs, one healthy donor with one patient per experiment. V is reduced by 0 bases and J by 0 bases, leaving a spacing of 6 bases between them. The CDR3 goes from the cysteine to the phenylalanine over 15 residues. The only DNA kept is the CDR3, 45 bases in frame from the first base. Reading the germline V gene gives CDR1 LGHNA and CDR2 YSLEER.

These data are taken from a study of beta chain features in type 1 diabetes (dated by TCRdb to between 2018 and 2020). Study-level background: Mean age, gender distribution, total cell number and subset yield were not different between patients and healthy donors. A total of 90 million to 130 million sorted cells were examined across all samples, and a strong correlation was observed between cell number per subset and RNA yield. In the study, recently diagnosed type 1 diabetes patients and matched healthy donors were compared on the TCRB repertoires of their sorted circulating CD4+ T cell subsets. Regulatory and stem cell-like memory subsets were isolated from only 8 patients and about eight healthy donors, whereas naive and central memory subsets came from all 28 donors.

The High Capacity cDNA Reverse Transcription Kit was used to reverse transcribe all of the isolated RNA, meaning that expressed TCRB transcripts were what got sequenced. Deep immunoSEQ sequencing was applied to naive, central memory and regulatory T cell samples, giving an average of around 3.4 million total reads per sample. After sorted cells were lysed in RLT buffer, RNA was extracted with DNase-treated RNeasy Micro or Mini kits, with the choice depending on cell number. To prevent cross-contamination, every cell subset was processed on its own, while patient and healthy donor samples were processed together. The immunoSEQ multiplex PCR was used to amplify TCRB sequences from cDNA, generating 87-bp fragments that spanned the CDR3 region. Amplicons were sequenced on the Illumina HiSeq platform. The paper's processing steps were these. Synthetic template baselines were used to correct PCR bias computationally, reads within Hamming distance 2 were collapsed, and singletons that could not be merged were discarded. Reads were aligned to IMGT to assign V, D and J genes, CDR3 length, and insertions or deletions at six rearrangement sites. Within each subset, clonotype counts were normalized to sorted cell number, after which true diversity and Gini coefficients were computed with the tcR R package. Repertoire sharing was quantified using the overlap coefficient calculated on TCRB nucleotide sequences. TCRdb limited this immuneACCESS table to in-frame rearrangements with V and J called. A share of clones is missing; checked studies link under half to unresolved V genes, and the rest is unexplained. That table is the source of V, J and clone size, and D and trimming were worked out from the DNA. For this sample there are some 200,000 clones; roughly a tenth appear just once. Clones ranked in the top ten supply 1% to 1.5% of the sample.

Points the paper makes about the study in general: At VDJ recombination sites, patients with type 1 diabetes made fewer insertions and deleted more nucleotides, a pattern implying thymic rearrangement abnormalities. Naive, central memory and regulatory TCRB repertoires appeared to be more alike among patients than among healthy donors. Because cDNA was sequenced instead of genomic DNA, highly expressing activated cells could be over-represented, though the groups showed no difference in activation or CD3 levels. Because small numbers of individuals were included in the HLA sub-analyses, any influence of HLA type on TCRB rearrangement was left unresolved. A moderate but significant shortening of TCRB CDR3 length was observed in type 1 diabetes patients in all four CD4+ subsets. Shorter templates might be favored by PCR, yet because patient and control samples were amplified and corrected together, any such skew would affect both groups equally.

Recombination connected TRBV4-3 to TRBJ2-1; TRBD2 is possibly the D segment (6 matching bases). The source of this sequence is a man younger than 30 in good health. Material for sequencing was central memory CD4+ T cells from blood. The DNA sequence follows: TGCGCCAGCAGCCAAGACGGGGGCTCCTACAATGAGCAGTTCTTC. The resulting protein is CASSQDGGSYNEQFF.